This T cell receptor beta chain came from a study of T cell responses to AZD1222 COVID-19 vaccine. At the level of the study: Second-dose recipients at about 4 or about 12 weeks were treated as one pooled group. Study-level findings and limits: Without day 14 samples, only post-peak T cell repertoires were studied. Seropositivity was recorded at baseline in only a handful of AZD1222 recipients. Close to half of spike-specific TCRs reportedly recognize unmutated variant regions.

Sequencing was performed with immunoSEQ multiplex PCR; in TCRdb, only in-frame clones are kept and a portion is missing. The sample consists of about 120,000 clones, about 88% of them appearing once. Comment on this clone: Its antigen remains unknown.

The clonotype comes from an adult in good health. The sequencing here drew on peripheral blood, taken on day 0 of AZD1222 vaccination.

The CDR3 region is CASGLGTASVTGELFF. The DNA for the CDR3 is TGTGCTAGTGGTTTGGGGACAGCCTCAGTCACCGGGGAGCTGTTTTTT. The rearrangement uses TRBV12-5 and TRBJ2-2, with a weak D call TRBD1 (6 bases). There are 16 residues in the CDR3. V was cut by 1 base and J by 4 bases, with 13 bases left in between. Germline V CDR1 and CDR2: LGHNT, FRNRAP.